The T cell receptor beta chain described here comes from a study of identical twins. Germline assignment: CDR1 SGHRS and CDR2 YFSETQ. Germline trimming cut 4 bases from V and 6 bases from J; bases unmatched to any gene: 6. This CDR3 region has 16 residues. On this clonotype itself: The antigen is not known.

Overall study findings and caveats: Invariant cells of the MAIT and iNKT types might have partly distorted the zero-insertion analyses. Conclusions relied on cross-sectional statistical analysis, not following the same donors. Abundant cord blood beta clonotypes carried fewer insertions; memory repertoires showed none.

The cDNA had a unique molecular identifier and a template-switch universal primer site. TCRdb ran MiXCR on the 5' RACE reads and lists one entry per CDR3 protein. This table holds more than 350,000 distinct CDR3 sequences, roughly 9% found once. The receptor's source is a woman between 45 and 65 years old in good health. V gene TRBV5-1 combines with J gene TRBJ2-1; 14 bases are shared with TRBD2. The sequenced sample consisted of naive T cells sorted from blood. CDR3 sequence reads: CASSMGLAGAGNEQFF. The DNA of the CDR3 is TGCGCCAGCAGCATGGGACTAGCGGGAGCGGGCAATGAGCAGTTCTTC.